This TCR beta chain was identified during a study of blood T cell repertoires in COVID-19. Study information: Acute and convalescent COVID-19 samples came from the United States, Italy and Spain. T cells, B-cell-depleted T cells, or PBMCs supplied cDNA or gDNA.

The V and J ends lost 2 bases and 5 bases, in that order; junction bases with no gene match: 5. The CDR3 has 14 amino acids. Germline CDR1 is SGHNT and CDR2 is YYREEE (reference sequence). The data were produced by immunoSEQ multiplex PCR, yet TCRdb's version contains in-frame clones alone and is incomplete. The table includes a few hundred thousand clones, roughly 84% detected once. The sequenced sample consisted of peripheral blood. The sequence was obtained from a man in his forties with acute or convalescent COVID-19. The chain carries TRBV5-4 and TRBJ2-7; 9 nucleotides line up with TRBD1. The CDR3 DNA reads as TGTGCCAGCAGCTTACAGGGGGCAGTCGACGAGCAGTACTTC. Translating it yields CASSLQGAVDEQYF. Complete variable domain (other parts from reference TRBV5-4 and TRBJ2-7): ETGVTQSPTHLIKTRGQQVTLRCSSQSGHNTVSWYQQALGQGPQFIFQYYREEENGRGNFPPRFSGLQFPNYSSELNVNALELDDSALYLCASSLQGAVDEQYFGPGTRLTVT.